The source of this T cell receptor (beta chain) is a study of cytomegalovirus exposure and HLA in healthy donors. Study background: A preliminary data release comprised tens of millions of unique TCRs obtained from HLA-typed donors.

Concerning this clone itself: Antigen specificity is unknown.

Overall study results and limits: A later examination showed that TCR association rates differed by HLA locus, with DRB1 most and HLA-C fewest. The study had only CMV serostatus as immune exposure information.

In the PCR, 60 Vbeta and 13 Jbeta primers were used. The protocol was immunoSEQ multiplex PCR, while the TCRdb copy is restricted to in-frame clones and leaves out a portion. The table has 200,000 to 250,000 clones, approximately 81% seen once. The sequenced sample consisted of PBMCs. The sequence derives from a human donor in good health.

The CDR3 sequence is CSVGVSNTQYF. CDR3 coding DNA: TGCAGCGTAGGGGTGTCAAATACGCAGTATTTT. The chain uses TRBV29-1 and TRBJ2-3; D is perhaps TRBD1 (5 bases). Trimming removed 6 bases at V and 7 bases at J, with 11 bases between. The CDR3 totals 11 residues. Germline lookup yields CDR1 SQVTM and CDR2 ANQGSEA.